The 13 T cell receptor beta chains presented below share a single source sample, sequenced in a study of OX40 agonist ivuxolimab in advanced cancers. Libraries were prepared by immunoSEQ multiplex PCR; TCRdb keeps only in-frame clonotypes and omits some of them. The profile shows around 25,000 clones, about 80% of them singletons. Material: CD4+ or CD8+ T cells sorted from blood, obtained in a trial of the OX40 agonist ivuxolimab. The receptors shown here come from an adult with an advanced solid tumor such as melanoma, head and neck, liver or kidney cancer.

In this sample, this clone turned up a few times. The chain has TRBV28 and TRBJ1-5; D gene ambiguous. V was shortened by 8 bases and J by 0 bases, with 11 bases between the two germline ends. Germline V lookup: CDR1 MDHEN, CDR2 SYDVKM. CDR3 length: 14 amino acids. CDR3 protein: CASGESVSNQPQHF. The CDR3 DNA reads as TGTGCCAGCGGGGAATCAGTTAGCAATCAGCCCCAGCATTTT.

In its sample, this clone was seen a few times. The chain recombines TRBV7-2 with TRBJ2-7; 11 bases align to TRBD2. The CDR3 contains 19 residues. Germline assignment: CDR1 SGHTA and CDR2 FQGNSA. V shed 2 bases and J 4 bases; nucleotides not matched to a gene: 16. CDR3 amino acids: CASSLFWVAGGNPRYEQYF. Here the CDR3 DNA reads TGTGCCAGCAGCTTATTTTGGGTAGCGGGAGGGAACCCGCGATACGAGCAGTACTTC.

This clone came up once. The rearrangement uses TRBV25-1 and TRBJ1-6; 8 nucleotides line up with TRBD1. Germline V gene data show CDR1 as MGHDK and CDR2 as SYGVNS. CDR3 length: 15 amino acids. J gave up 1 base and V 5 bases, and 1 base lay outside the gene matches. Written as DNA, the CDR3 is TGTGCCAGCAGTAGACAGGGGTCCTATAATTCACCCCTCCACTTT. It is translated as CASSRQGSYNSPLHF.

The V gene is TRBV11-3, the J gene TRBJ2-1; 8 nucleotides match TRBD2. The CDR3 is 15 amino acids. Germline V gene lookup returns CDR1 SGHNT and CDR2 YENEEA. With 5 bases clipped from V and 12 bases from J, the junction kept 15 bases outside the gene matches. CDR3 loop: CASSPGGAEGWGQFF. The CDR3 coding sequence is TGTGCCAGCAGCCCGGGGGGGGCGGAGGGCTGGGGGCAGTTCTTC.

This chain joins TRBV2 and TRBJ2-5, with TRBD2 as a possible D gene (6 bases). Trimming removed 10 bases at V and 5 bases at J, with 20 bases between. The CDR3 runs to 14 residues. Germline V gene data show CDR1 as SNHLY and CDR2 as FYNNEI. This chain's CDR3 is CAMDSGGSEETQYF. As DNA, the CDR3 is TGTGCCATGGATTCTGGAGGGAGTGAGGAGACCCAGTACTTC.

This clone has just one count. The V call is TRBV15, the J call TRBJ2-6; D possibly corresponds to TRBD1 (6 bases). CDR1 and CDR2 (germline): LNHNV, YYDKDF (reference sequence). Between the trimmed V and J ends, which lost 5 bases and 4 bases, there was a span of 12 bases. There are 15 residues in the CDR3. This CDR3 is CATSVTGTGANVLTF. The CDR3 DNA reads TGTGCCACCAGCGTAACAGGGACAGGGGCCAACGTCCTGACTTTC.

The rearrangement links TRBV18 to TRBJ1-5; a weak D match, TRBD1 (5 bases). This CDR3 is 13 amino acids long. V shed 4 bases and J shed 7 bases, with 11 bases lying between them. Germline lookup yields CDR1 KGHSH and CDR2 LQKENI. In nucleotides, the CDR3 is TGTGCCAGCTCACGAGCGGGGGACCAGCCCCAGCATTTT. It translates to CASSRAGDQPQHF. Full variable domain (remainder filled in from reference TRBV18 and TRBJ1-5): NAGVMQNPRHLVRRRGQEARLRCSPMKGHSHVYWYRQLPEEGLKFMVYLQKENIIDESGMPKERFSAEFPKEGPSILRIQQVVRGDSAAYFCASSRAGDQPQHFGDGTRLSIL.

This chain joins TRBV28 and TRBJ1-2, with 7 bases fitting TRBD1. The CDR3 is 15 residues long. The germline V gene has CDR1 MDHEN and CDR2 SYDVKM. V lost 1 base, J lost 6 bases, and 8 bases stayed unmatched. The CDR3 spells CASSLYSDRPDGYTF. The CDR3 DNA is TGTGCCAGCAGTTTATATTCGGACAGGCCCGATGGCTACACCTTC.

This sequence joins TRBV5-1 and TRBJ1-1; tentatively, D is TRBD1 (6 bases). CDR1 and CDR2 (germline): SGHRS, YFSETQ. The V end lost 2 bases, the J end lost 4 bases, and 27 bases lay between the germline ends. This CDR3 spans 19 amino acids. CDR3 sequence reads: CASSLTGTTFGGGGTEAFF. The CDR3 nucleotides are TGCGCCAGCAGCTTAACGGGAACAACTTTTGGGGGAGGGGGCACTGAAGCTTTCTTT.

The chain is built from TRBV18 and TRBJ2-5; perhaps D is TRBD1 or TRBD2 (5 bases each). V was clipped by 3 bases and J by 5 bases, with 10 bases between them. Germline V gene lookup returns CDR1 KGHSH and CDR2 LQKENI. CDR3 length: 13 residues. CDR3: CASSPGTQETQYF. DNA for the CDR3: TGTGCCAGCTCACCCGGGACCCAGGAGACCCAGTACTTC.

This clone was detected only a few times. This chain links TRBV6-1 with TRBJ1-2; 11 bases agree with TRBD1. CDR1 and CDR2 (germline): MNHNS, SASEGT. With V trimmed by 4 bases and J by 8 bases, 9 bases remained unmatched. CDR3 size: 15 residues. The CDR3 sequence is CASSARTGGKEGYTF. CDR3 sequence (DNA): TGTGCCAGCAGTGCCCGGACAGGGGGCAAAGAAGGCTACACCTTC.

The chain is built from TRBV10-2 and TRBJ2-1, with 9 positions matching TRBD2. Germline loops: CDR1 WSHSY, CDR2 SAAADI. CDR3 length: 14 residues. Trimming at V came to 8 bases and at J to 3 bases, leaving 5 bases not matched to a gene. CDR3 amino acids: CASLRTSDYNEQFF. In DNA, the CDR3 is TGCGCCAGCCTCAGGACTAGCGACTACAATGAGCAGTTCTTC.

V is TRBV10-3 and J is TRBJ2-1; D might be TRBD2 (5 bases). The CDR3 is made up of 12 amino acids. The V end lost 5 bases, the J end lost 9 bases, and 11 bases lay between the germline ends. Germline V gene lookup returns CDR1 ENHRY and CDR2 SYGVKD. The CDR3 region has the DNA TGTGCCATCAGTATCGCGGGCCGTGAGCAGTTCTTC. Translating it yields CAISIAGREQFF.